The T cell receptor (beta chain) described here comes from a study of OX40 agonist ivuxolimab in advanced cancers. V lost 4 bases, J lost 0 bases, and 9 bases lay in between. Germline lookup yields CDR1 MNHEY and CDR2 SMNVEV (reference sequence). There are 14 residues in the CDR3. TCRdb keeps only in-frame clones here, not all; method: immunoSEQ multiplex PCR. Of about 24,000 clones listed, over 80% are singletons. Sequenced here: CD4+ or CD8+ T cells sorted from blood, sampled in a trial of the OX40 agonist ivuxolimab. The clonotype was recovered from an adult with an advanced solid tumor such as melanoma, head and neck, liver or kidney cancer. The chain combines TRBV27 with TRBJ1-1; D gene uncertain. CDR3 residues: CASSSRGLNTEAFF. DNA for the CDR3: TGTGCCAGCAGTTCGCGGGGATTGAACACTGAAGCTTTCTTT.